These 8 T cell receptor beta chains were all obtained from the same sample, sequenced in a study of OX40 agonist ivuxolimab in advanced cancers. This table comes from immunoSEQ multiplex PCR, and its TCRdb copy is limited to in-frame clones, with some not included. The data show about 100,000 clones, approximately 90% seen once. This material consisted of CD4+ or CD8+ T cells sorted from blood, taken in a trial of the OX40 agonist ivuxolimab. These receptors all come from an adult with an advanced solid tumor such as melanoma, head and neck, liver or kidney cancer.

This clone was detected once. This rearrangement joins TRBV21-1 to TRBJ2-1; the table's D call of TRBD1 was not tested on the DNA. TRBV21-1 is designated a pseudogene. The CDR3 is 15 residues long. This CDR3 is CASSIGQGAGNEQFF. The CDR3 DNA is TGTGCCAGCAGCATTGGACAGGGGGCTGGGAATGAGCAGTTCTTC.

CDR3 amino acids: CASSGSQENYGYTF. As DNA, the CDR3 is TGTGCCAGCAGCGGTTCACAGGAAAACTATGGCTACACCTTC. The chain recombines TRBV9 with TRBJ1-2; perhaps TRBD1 as D (5 bases). Germline V lookup: CDR1 SGDLS, CDR2 YYNGEE. The CDR3 contains 14 residues. V lost 3 bases, J lost 2 bases, and 11 bases lay in between.

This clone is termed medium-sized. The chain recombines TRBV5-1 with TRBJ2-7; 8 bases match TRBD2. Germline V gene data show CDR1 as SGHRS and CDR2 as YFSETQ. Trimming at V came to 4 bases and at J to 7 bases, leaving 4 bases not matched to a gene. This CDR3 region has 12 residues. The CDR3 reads CASSTGTSEQYF. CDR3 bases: TGCGCCAGCAGCACCGGGACTAGTGAGCAGTACTTC.

This CDR3 reads CASSLGGAKGVEQYF. DNA of the CDR3: TGTGCCAGCAGCTTAGGGGGGGCCAAGGGAGTCGAGCAGTACTTC. V gene TRBV7-6 combines with J gene TRBJ2-7, with D perhaps TRBD1 or TRBD2 (6 bases each). The germline V gene has CDR1 SGHVS and CDR2 FNYEAQ. This CDR3 is 15 amino acids long. V was trimmed by 1 base and J by 6 bases, leaving 16 bases between them.

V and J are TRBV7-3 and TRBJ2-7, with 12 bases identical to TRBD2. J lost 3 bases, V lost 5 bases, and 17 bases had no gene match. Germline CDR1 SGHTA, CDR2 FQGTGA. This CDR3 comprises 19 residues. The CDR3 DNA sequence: TGTGCCAGCAGCCTACGGGGGACTAGCGGGCCGGGCCTGGGCTACGAGCAGTACTTC. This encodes CASSLRGTSGPGLGYEQYF.

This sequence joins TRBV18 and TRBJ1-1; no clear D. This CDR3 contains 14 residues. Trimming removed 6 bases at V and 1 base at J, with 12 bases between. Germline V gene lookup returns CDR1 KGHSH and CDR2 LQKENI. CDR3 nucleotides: TGTGCCAGCTCCGTAACGGAACGGAACACTGAAGCTTTCTTT. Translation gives CASSVTERNTEAFF.

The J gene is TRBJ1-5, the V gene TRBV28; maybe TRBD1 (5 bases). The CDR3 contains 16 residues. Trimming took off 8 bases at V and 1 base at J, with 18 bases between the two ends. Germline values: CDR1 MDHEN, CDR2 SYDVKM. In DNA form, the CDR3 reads TGTGCCAGCCTTGACCGGGGGAGGGAGAGCAATCAGCCCCAGCATTTT. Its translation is CASLDRGRESNQPQHF.

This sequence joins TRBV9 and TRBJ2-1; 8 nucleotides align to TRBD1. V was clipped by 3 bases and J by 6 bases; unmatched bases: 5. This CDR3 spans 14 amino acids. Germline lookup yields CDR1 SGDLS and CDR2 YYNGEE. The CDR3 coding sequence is TGTGCCAGCAGCGCCCAGACAGGGGTCAATGAGCAGTTCTTC. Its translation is CASSAQTGVNEQFF.